This T cell receptor (beta chain) was recovered during a study of T cell responses to AZD1222 COVID-19 vaccine. Study results and caveats: Vaccination with two AZD1222 doses was followed by a rise in Spike-specific TCR breadth and depth.

Points on this clone: Its specificity is not known.

Clones were sequenced by immunoSEQ multiplex PCR, and TCRdb holds only the in-frame ones, with some missing. The sample includes over 120,000 clones, around 84% of them seen just once. The CDR3 has 16 amino acids. The germline gives CDR1 LGHNA, CDR2 YNFKEQ. The V gene lost 3 bases and the J gene lost 1 base, with 13 bases spanning the gap. The V call is TRBV4-2, the J call TRBJ2-1; D might be TRBD2 (6 bases). This TCR was recovered from an adult who received the AZD1222 COVID-19 vaccine. This specimen was peripheral blood, taken 28 days after the second AZD1222 dose. Here the CDR3 DNA reads TGTGCCAGCAGCCAGTCAGAGGAGGGGTCCTACAATGAGCAGTTCTTC. Residues: CASSQSEEGSYNEQFF.